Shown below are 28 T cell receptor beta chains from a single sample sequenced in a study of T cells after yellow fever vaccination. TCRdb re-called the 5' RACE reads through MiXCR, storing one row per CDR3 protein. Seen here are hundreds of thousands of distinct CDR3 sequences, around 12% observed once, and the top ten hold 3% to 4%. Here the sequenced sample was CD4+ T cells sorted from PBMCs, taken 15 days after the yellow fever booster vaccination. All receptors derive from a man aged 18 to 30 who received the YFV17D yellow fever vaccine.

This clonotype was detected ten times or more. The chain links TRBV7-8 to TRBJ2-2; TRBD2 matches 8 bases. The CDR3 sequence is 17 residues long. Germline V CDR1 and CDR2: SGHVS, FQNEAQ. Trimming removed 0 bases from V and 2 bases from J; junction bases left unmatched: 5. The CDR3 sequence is CASSLAFAGGNTGELFF. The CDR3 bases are TGTGCCAGCAGCTTAGCGTTCGCGGGGGGTAACACCGGGGAGCTGTTTTTT.

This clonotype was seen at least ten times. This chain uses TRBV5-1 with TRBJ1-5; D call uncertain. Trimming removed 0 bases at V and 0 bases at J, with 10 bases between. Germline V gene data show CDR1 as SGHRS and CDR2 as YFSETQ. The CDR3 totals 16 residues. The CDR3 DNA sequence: TGCGCCAGCAGCTTGGCCGCTGGATATAGCAATCAGCCCCAGCATTTT. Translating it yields CASSLAAGYSNQPQHF.

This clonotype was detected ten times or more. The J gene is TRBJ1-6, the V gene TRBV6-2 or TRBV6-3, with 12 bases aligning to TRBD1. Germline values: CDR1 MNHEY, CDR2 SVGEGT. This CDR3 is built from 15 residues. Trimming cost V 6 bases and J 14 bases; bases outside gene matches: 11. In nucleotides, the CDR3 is TGTGCCAGCAGGTTCCCCGGGACAGGGGGCCCGGCCCTCCACTTT. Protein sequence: CASRFPGTGGPALHF.

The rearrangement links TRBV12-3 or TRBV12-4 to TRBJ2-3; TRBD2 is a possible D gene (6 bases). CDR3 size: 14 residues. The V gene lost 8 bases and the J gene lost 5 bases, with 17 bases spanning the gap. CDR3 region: CASARDFRGDTQYF. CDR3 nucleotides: TGTGCCAGCGCGCGGGACTTTCGAGGAGATACGCAGTATTTT.

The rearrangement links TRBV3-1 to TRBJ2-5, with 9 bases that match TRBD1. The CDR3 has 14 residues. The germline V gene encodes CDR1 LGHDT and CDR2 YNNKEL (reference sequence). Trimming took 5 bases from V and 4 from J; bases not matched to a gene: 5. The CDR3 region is CASSTQTGGETQYF. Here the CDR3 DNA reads TGTGCCAGCAGCACCCAGACAGGGGGAGAGACCCAGTACTTC.

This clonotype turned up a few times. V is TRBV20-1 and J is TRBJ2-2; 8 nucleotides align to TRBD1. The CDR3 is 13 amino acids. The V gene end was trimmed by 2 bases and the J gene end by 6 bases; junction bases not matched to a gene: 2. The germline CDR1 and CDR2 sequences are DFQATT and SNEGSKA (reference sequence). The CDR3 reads CSARQGAAGELFF. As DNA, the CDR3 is TGCAGTGCTAGACAGGGGGCCGCCGGGGAGCTGTTTTTT.

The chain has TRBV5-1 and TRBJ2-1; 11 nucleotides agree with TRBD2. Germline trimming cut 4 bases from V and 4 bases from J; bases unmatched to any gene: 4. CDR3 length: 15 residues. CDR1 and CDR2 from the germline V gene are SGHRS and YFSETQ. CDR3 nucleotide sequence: TGCGCCAGCAGCATAAGGACTAGCGGGTACAATGAGCAGTTCTTC. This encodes CASSIRTSGYNEQFF.

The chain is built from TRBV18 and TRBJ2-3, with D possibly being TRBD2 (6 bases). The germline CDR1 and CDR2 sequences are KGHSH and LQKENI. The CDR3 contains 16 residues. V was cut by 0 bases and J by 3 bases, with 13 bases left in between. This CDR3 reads CASSPPGIAATDTQYF. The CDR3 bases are TGTGCCAGCTCACCACCGGGTATAGCGGCAACAGATACGCAGTATTTT.

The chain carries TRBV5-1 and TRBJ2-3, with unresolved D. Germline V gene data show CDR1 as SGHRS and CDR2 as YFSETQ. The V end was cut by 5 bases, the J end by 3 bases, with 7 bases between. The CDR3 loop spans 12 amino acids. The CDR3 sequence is CASSYETDTQYF. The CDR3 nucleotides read TGCGCCAGCAGTTATGAGACAGATACGCAGTATTTT.

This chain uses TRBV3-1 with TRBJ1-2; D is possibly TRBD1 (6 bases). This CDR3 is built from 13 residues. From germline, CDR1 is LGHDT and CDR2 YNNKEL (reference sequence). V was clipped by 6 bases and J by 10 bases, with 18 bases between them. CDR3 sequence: CASRLQGAGSYTF. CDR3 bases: TGTGCCAGCAGATTACAGGGCGCGGGCTCCTACACCTTC.

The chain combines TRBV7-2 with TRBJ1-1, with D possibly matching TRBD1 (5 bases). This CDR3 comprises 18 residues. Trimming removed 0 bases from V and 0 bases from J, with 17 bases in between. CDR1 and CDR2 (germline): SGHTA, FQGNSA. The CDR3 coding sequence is TGTGCCAGCAGCTTAGCCCCCAGGGTAGGAGACATGAACACTGAAGCTTTCTTT. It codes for CASSLAPRVGDMNTEAFF.

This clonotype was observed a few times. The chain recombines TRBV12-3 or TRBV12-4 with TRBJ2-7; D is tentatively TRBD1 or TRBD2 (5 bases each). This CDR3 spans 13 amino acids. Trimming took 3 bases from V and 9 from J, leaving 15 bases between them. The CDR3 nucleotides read TGTGCCAGCAGTTTTACCGGGGCCGTCGGGCAGTACGTC. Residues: CASSFTGAVGQYV.

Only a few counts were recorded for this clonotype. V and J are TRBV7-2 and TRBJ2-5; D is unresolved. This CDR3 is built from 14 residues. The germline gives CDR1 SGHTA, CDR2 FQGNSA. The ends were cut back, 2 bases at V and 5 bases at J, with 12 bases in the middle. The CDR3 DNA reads TGTGCCAGCAGCTTAAATGGGGTATCGGAGACCCAGTACTTC. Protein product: CASSLNGVSETQYF.

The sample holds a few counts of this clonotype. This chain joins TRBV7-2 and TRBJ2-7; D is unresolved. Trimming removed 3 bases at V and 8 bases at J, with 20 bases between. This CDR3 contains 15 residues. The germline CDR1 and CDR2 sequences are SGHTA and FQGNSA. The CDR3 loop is CASSLLQSRPLKQYF. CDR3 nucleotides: TGTGCCAGCAGCTTGTTACAATCGCGACCGCTGAAGCAGTACTTC.

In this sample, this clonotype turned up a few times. CDR3 DNA: TGCGCCAGCAGCTTGGGGACAAAATACAATGAGCAGTTCTTC. Residues: CASSLGTKYNEQFF. V gene TRBV5-1 combines with J gene TRBJ2-1, with D maybe TRBD1 (5 bases). The CDR3 covers 14 residues. Germline assignment: CDR1 SGHRS and CDR2 YFSETQ. V was pared by 0 bases and J by 4 bases, with 8 bases between. The full variable domain, rest sourced from reference TRBV5-1 and TRBJ2-1, is KAGVTQTPRYLIKTRGQQVTLSCSPISGHRSVSWYQQTPGQGLQFLFEYFSETQRNKGNFPGRFSGRQFSNSRSEMNVSTLELGDSALYLCASSLGTKYNEQFFGPGTRLTVL.

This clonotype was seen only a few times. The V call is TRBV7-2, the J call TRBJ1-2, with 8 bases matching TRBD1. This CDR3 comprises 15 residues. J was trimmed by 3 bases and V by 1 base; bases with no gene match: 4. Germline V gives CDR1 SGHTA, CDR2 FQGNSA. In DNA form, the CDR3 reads TGTGCCAGCAGCTTAGAAAGGACAGGGTACTATGGCTACACCTTC. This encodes CASSLERTGYYGYTF. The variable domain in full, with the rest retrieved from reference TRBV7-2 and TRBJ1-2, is GAGVSQSPSNKVTEKGKDVELRCDPISGHTALYWYRQSLGQGLEFLIYFQGNSAPDKSGLPSDRFSAERTGGSVSTLTIQRTQQEDSAVYLCASSLERTGYYGYTFGSGTRLTVV.

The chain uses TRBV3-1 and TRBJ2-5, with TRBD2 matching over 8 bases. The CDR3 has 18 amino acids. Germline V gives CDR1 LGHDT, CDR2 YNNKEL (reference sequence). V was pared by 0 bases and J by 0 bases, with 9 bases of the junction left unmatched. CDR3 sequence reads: CASSQDLVGGGYQETQYF. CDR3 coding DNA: TGTGCCAGCAGCCAAGATCTGGTTGGCGGGGGGTACCAAGAGACCCAGTACTTC.

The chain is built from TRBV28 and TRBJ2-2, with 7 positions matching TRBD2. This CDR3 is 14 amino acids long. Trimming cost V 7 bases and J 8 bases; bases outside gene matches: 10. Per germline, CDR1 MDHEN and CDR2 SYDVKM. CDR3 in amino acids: CASIPGGSAGELFF. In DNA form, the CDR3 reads TGTGCCAGCATTCCGGGGGGATCGGCTGGGGAGCTGTTTTTT. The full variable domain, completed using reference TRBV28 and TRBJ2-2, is DVKVTQSSRYLVKRTGEKVFLECVQDMDHENMFWYRQDPGLGLRLIYFSYDVKMKEKGDIPEGYSVSREKKERFSLILESASTNQTSMYLCASIPGGSAGELFFGEGSRLTVL.

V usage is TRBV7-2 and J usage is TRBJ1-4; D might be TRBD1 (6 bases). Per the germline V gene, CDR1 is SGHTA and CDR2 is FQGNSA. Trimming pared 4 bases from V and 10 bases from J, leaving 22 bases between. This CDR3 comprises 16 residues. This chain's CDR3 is CASSSMRQAFTGKLFF. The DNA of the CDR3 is TGTGCCAGCAGCTCTATGAGACAGGCCTTTACAGGAAAACTGTTTTTT. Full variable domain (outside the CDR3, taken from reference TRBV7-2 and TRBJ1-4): GAGVSQSPSNKVTEKGKDVELRCDPISGHTALYWYRQSLGQGLEFLIYFQGNSAPDKSGLPSDRFSAERTGGSVSTLTIQRTQQEDSAVYLCASSSMRQAFTGKLFFGSGTQLSVL.

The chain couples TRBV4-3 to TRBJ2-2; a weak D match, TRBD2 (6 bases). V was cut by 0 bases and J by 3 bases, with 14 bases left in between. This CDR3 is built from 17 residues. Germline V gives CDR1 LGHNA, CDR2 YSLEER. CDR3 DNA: TGCGCCAGCAGCCAAGAGATATCCGGGGACTACACCGGGGAGCTGTTTTTT. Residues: CASSQEISGDYTGELFF.

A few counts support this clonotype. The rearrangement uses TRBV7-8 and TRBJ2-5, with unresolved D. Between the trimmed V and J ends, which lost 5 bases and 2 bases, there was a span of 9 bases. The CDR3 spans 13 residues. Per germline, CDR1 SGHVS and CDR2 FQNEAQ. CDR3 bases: TGTGCCAGCAGCCCCCCGATACAAGAGACCCAGTACTTC. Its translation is CASSPPIQETQYF.

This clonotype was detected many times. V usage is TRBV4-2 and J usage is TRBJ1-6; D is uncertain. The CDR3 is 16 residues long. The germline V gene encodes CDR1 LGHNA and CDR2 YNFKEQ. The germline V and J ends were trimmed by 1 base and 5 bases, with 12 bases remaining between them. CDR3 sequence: CASSQVSGRNNSPLHF. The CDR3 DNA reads TGTGCCAGCAGCCAAGTTTCCGGGAGAAATAATTCACCCCTCCACTTT.

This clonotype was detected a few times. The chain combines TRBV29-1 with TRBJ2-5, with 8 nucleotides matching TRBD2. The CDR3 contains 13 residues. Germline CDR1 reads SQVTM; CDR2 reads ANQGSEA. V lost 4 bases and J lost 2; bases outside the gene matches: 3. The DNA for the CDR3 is TGCAGCGTTGTTGCGGGGGGACAAGAGACCCAGTACTTC. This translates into CSVVAGGQETQYF. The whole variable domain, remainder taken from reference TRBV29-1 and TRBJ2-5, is SAVISQKPSRDICQRGTSLTIQCQVDSQVTMMFWYRQQPGQSLTLIATANQGSEATYESGFVIDKFPISRPNLTFSTLTVSNMSPEDSSIYLCSVVAGGQETQYFGPGTRLLVL.

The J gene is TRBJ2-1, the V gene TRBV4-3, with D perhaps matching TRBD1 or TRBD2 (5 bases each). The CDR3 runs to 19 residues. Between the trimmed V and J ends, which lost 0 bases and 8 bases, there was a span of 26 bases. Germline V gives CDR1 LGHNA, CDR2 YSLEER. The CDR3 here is CASSQDWGRGRVASHEQFF. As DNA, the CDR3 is TGCGCCAGCAGCCAAGATTGGGGCCGCGGGCGCGTAGCGTCCCATGAGCAGTTCTTC.

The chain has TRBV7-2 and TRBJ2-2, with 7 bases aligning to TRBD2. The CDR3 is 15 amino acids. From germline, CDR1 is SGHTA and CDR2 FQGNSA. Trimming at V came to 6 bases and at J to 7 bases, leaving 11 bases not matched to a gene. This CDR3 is CASRGGGILIGELFF. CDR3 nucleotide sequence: TGTGCCAGCAGAGGCGGGGGTATTCTTATCGGGGAGCTGTTTTTT.

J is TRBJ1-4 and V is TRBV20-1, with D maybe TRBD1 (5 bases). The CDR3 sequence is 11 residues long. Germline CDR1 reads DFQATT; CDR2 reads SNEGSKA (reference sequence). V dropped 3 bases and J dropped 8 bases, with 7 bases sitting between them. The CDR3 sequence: CSASRGEKLFF. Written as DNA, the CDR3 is TGCAGTGCTAGTCGGGGGGAAAAACTGTTTTTT.

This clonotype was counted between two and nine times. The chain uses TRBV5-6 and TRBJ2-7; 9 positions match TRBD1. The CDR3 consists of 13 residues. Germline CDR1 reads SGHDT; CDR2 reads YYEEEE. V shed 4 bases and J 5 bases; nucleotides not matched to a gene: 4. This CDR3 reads CASSRDRANEQYF. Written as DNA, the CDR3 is TGTGCCAGCAGCAGGGACAGGGCGAACGAGCAGTACTTC.

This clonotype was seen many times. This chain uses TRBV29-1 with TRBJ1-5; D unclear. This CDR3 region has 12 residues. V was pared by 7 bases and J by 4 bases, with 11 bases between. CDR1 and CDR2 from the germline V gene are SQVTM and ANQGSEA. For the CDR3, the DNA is TGCAGCGCCCAGGACCCTAATCAGCCCCAGCATTTT. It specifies CSAQDPNQPQHF.